This T cell receptor (beta chain) is drawn from a study of T-cell memory formation after mild COVID-19 (dated by TCRdb to the early 2020s). For context, the study as a whole: Most TCR sequence clusters were specific to one of the two donors. T-cell clones expanding and contracting after mild COVID-19 in a couple of donors were tracked by longitudinal TCRalpha and TCRbeta repertoire sequencing. Two young, previously healthy adult volunteers, one female and one male, were included in the cohort.

The paper as a whole reports these results and caveats: Whether the second-wave clones peaking on day 37 were SARS-CoV-2 specific was not confirmed. Some responding clones were detected in pre-infection memory, suggesting pre-existing cross-reactive memory T cells joined the SARS-CoV-2 response. Contracting CD4+ clones were found mainly in CM and EM memory subsets, while CD8+ clones were enriched in EMRA. Clones that contracted from day 15 to 85 showed balanced CD4/CD8 phenotypes, whereas a second wave of clones that expanded from day 15 to 37 leaned towards CD4+. The study covered only a couple of mild cases, and larger cohorts including severe cases with pre-infection samples were considered necessary.

PBMCs were isolated by Ficoll-Paque density gradient centrifugation. Regarding this clonotype: Its antigen remains undetermined. It has no much larger one-base neighbor in the sample; base qualities were not kept.

TCRdb shows the sequencer as Illumina NovaSeq 6000. TCRalpha and TCRbeta cDNA libraries were built by 5'RACE with constant-segment primers, adding sample barcodes and unique molecular identifiers. RNA was extracted from every sample with Trizol reagent. Libraries were amplified in two PCR steps, with a second sample barcode and Illumina TruSeq adapters added in the second step. The libraries were sequenced on an Illumina NovaSeq using 2 x 150 bp paired-end reads. As for the original processing: Demultiplexing of reads and collapsing into UMI-guided consensus sequences were performed with migec v1.2.7. Using mixcr v2.1.11, UMI consensuses were aligned to TRA and TRB V and J templates and then assembled into clonotypes. Clonotypes were classified as expanded or contracted when called significant by both edgeR and NoisET, with noise models trained on biological replicates. For edgeR calls, the cutoffs were a false discovery rate-adjusted p below 0.01 and a log2 fold-change threshold of 1. As an exploratory analysis of dynamics, max-normalized trajectories of the 1000 most abundant clonotypes were examined by PCA with hierarchical clustering. Each responding clone was given a CD4 or CD8 phenotype based on the CD4+ and CD8+ repertoires, which had been sequenced separately. Through fastp at Q25 and MiXCR, TCRdb rebuilt clones from the public reads, retaining in-frame beta chains. Rows merge per CDR3 protein into single entries with the most common DNA and genes. These V and J calls derive from TCRdb rather than the authors' analysis. Present in this sample are around 450,000 distinct CDR3 sequences, around 20% of which were seen just once. The leading ten clones occupy approximately 8.4% of the sample.

This clonotype originated in an adult woman who had mild COVID-19 (a few samples of this study predate the infection). The sample titles of this study are shuffled in the database, so cell type and time point are left out; the donor was told from shared clones. Sequences were obtained from PBMCs or a T cell subset sorted from them (not recorded which).

Here is the DNA: TGTGCCAGCAGCTTATTATTGGTGAATGAGCAGTTCTTC. Its amino acids are CASSLLLVNEQFF. The rearranged segments are TRBV7-2 and TRBJ2-1; the D gene lacks a confident call. The CDR3 measures 13 amino acids from cysteine to phenylalanine. Only the CDR3 DNA stays, 39 bases, in frame from base 1. From a lookup of the germline V gene, CDR1 and CDR2 are SGHTA and FQGNSA. Relative to germline, V is 2 bases shorter and J is 7 bases shorter, with 9 bases between their ends.